This TCR beta chain was observed in a study of CD4 T cells in lung cancer (dated by TCRdb to the late 2010s). With respect to the entire study: The study screened blood T cells of NSCLC patients for responses to candidate mutation-encoded neoepitopes and isolated neoantigen-specific CD4+ T-cell clones and TCRs. Treatments received by the patients before blood donation included platinum chemotherapy, and some patients received nivolumab or pembrolizumab. Deep sequencing of TCRB was used to follow the frequency of neoantigen-specific clonotypes in tumor resections, non-adjacent lung and cultured T-cell products. The patients who underwent resection had lung adenocarcinoma or squamous cell carcinoma, were aged 60 to 69 when blood was donated, and were mostly former smokers.

PBMCs were stimulated for 10 to 15 days with mutant 27-mer peptides plus IL21, IL7, IL15 and IL2 and were then restimulated with peptide-pulsed autologous B cells. Live IFNgamma-secreting T cells were sorted by cytokine capture on a FACS Aria2 after restimulation with peptide-pulsed B cells. At limiting dilution of about 3 or 11 cells per well, the sorted cells were expanded for roughly 13 to 23 days with irradiated allogeneic PBMCs, phytohemagglutinin and IL2. The patients provided peripheral blood samples or leukapheresis products. Expanded lines were screened for antigen specificity by IFNgamma ELISA against autologous B cells pulsed with mutant peptides. Library preparation used the immunoSEQ multiplex PCR assay. DNA was isolated with Qiagen DNeasy or QIAamp micro DNA kits and TCRB sequenced with the Adaptive Biotechnology human TCRB sequencing kit. Sequencing of TCRB libraries was performed on an Illumina MiSeq. In the paper's pipeline: The kit provider's software was used to analyze TCRB sequence data, and Fisher's exact test was applied to assess tumor enrichment of clonotype templates. The source is immuneACCESS, and TCRdb retained only in-frame sequences with V and J called. Part of the clones is not carried over; for the studies checked, unresolved V genes explain less than half of this, and the remainder is unexplained. The D gene and trimming were derived from the DNA, and the V and J assignments and clone size from that table. Within this sample are 470 or so clones, with less than 95% of them counted one time only. Of the sample, roughly 89% falls within the top ten clones.

The paper's findings and limits, for the study overall: Some responses derived from blood might reflect in vitro priming of naive T cells or cross-reactivity instead of memory responses to the cancer. Because IFNgamma-sorted cells included nonspecific IFNgamma producers of unknown purity, the expanded lines ranged from monoclonal to oligoclonal.

V is shortened by 3 bases, J by 0 bases, and the region joining them spans 9 bases. For CDR1 and CDR2, the germline V gene (reference sequence) lists LNHDA and SQIVND. The CDR3, cysteine through phenylalanine, is 14 amino acids long. Only the CDR3 DNA is retained, 42 bases long and in frame from the first base. In the case of this clone: No antigen is known for it. Base qualities are not provided; no much larger clone lies one nucleotide away.

The sample consisted of a CD4+ T cell line or clone grown in culture. The receptor chain draws on TRBV19 and TRBJ2-7; D gene: possibly TRBD1, on 6 matching bases. The clonotype originates from a woman in her fifties or sixties with non-small cell lung cancer. Some clones in this sample may be carry-over from other donors' samples. The encoded CDR3 is CASSISRGSYEQYF. The DNA reads as follows: TGTGCCAGTAGTATCTCCAGGGGCTCCTACGAGCAGTACTTC. The entire variable domain, with the stretches around the CDR3 drawn from the reference TRBV19 and TRBJ2-7 proteins, is DGGITQSPKYLFRKEGQNVTLSCEQNLNHDAMYWYRQDPGQGLRLIYYSQIVNDFQKGDIAEGYSVSREKKESFPLTVTSAQKNPTAFYLCASSISRGSYEQYFGPGTRLTVT.